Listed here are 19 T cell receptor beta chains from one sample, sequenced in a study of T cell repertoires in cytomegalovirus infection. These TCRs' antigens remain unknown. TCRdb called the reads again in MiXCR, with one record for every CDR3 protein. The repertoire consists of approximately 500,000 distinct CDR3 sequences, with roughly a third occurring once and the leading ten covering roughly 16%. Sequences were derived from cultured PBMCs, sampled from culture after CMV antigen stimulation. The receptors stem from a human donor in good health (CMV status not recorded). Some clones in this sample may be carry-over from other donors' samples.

Here the CDR3 DNA reads TGTGCCAGCAGCTTAGGGACAGGGTTGGAGACCCAGTACTTC. This sequence encodes CASSLGTGLETQYF. V usage is TRBV7-9 and J usage is TRBJ2-5, with 8 bases matching TRBD1. The CDR3 extends over 14 amino acids. Germline V gene sequence: CDR1 SEHNR, CDR2 FQNEAQ (reference sequence). V was pared by 1 base and J by 5 bases, with 3 bases of the junction left unmatched.

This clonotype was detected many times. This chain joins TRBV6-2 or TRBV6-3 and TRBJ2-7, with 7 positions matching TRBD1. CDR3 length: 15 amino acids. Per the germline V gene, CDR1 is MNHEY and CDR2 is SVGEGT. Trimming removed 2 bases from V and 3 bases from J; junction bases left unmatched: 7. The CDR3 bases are TGTGCCAGCAGTTACGGGGGACAGCTCAACTACGAGCAGTACTTC. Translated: CASSYGGQLNYEQYF.

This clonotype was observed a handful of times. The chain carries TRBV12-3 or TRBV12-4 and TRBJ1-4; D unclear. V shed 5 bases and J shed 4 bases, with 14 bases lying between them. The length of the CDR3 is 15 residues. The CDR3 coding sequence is TGTGCCAGCAGTACTCCTCGTGCCCGTAATGAAAAACTGTTTTTT. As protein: CASSTPRARNEKLFF.

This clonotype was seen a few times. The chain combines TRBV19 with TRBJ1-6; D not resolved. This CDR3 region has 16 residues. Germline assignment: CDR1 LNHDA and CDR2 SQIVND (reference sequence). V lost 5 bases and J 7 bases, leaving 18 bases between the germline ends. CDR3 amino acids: CASSPQGLEENSPLHF. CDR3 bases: TGTGCCAGTAGTCCTCAAGGCCTTGAGGAAAATTCACCCCTCCACTTT.

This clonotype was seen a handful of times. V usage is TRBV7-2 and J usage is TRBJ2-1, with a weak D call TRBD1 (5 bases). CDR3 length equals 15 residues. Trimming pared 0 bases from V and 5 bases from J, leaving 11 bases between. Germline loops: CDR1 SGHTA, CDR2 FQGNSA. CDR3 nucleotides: TGTGCCAGCAGCTTAGCAATGGGGCTAAACAATGAGCAGTTCTTC. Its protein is CASSLAMGLNNEQFF.

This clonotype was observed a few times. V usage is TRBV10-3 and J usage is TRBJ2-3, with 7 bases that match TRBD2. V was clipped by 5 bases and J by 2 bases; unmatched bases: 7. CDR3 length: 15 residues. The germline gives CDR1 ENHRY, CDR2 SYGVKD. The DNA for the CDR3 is TGTGCCATCAGTCACGGACTAGGGGACACAGATACGCAGTATTTT. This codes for CAISHGLGDTDTQYF.

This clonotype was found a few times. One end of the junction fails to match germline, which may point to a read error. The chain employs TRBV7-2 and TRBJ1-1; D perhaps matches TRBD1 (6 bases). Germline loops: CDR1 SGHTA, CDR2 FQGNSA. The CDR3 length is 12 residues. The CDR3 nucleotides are TGTGCCAGCAGTCATATGACAGGACGGGCCTACTTT. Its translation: CASSHMTGRAYF.

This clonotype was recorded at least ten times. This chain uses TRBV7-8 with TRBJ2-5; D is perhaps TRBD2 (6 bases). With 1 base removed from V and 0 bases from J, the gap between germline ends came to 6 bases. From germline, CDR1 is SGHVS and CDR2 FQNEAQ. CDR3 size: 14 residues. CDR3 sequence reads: CASSLGGDQETQYF. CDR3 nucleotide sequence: TGTGCCAGCAGCTTAGGGGGGGACCAAGAGACCCAGTACTTC.

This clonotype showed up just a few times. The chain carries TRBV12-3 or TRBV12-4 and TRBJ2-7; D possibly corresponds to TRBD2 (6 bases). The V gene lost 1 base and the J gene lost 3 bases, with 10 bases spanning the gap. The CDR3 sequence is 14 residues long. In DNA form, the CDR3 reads TGTGCCAGCAGTTTAGGCCTAGCGATCTACGAGCAGTACTTC. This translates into CASSLGLAIYEQYF.

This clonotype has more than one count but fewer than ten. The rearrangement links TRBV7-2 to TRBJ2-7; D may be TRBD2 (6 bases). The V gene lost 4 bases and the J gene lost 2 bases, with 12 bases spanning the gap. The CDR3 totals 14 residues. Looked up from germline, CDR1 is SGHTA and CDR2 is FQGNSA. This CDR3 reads CASSYRGTTYEQYF. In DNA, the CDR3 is TGTGCCAGCAGCTATCGCGGGACCACCTACGAGCAGTACTTC.

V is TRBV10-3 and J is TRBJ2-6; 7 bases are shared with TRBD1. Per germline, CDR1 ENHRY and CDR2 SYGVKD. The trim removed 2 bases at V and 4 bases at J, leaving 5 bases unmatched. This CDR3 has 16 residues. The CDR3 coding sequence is TGTGCCATCAGTGAGAACAGGGGTACCGGGGCCAACGTCCTGACTTTC. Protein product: CAISENRGTGANVLTF.

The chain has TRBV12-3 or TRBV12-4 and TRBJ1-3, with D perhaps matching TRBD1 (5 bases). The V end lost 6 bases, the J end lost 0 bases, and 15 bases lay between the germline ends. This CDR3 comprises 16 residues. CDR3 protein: CASRRTGFDSGNTIYF. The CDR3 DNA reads TGTGCCAGCAGGCGAACAGGCTTCGACTCTGGAAACACCATATATTTT.

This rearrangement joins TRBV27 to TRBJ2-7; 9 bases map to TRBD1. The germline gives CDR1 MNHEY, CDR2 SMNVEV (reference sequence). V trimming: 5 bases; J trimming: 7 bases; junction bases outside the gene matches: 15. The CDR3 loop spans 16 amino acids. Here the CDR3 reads CASSPSRTGAGGEQYF. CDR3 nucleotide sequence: TGTGCCAGCAGTCCCTCTCGGACAGGGGCCGGGGGGGAGCAGTACTTC.

CDR3 region: CASSQEVAGGPRTQYF. As DNA, the CDR3 is TGCGCCAGCAGCCAAGAGGTAGCGGGAGGGCCAAGGACCCAGTACTTC. The chain is built from TRBV4-1 and TRBJ2-5; 11 bases agree with TRBD2. There are 16 residues in the CDR3. Germline loops: CDR1 MGHRA, CDR2 YSYEKL. The junction had 7 bases not matched to a gene; V was cut back by 0 bases and J by 7 bases.

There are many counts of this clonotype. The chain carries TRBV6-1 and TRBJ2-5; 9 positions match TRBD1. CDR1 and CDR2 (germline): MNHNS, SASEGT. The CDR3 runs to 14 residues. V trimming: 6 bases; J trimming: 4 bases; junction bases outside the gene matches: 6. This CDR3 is CASRQPGQGETQYF. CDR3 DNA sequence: TGTGCCAGCAGACAACCGGGACAGGGAGAGACCCAGTACTTC.

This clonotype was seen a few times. The CDR3 region is CASSRRSSSYNSPLHF. CDR3 DNA sequence: TGTGCCAGCAGCCGCAGGTCGAGCTCCTATAATTCACCCCTCCACTTT. The chain couples TRBV25-1 to TRBJ1-6; D is ambiguous. Germline lookup yields CDR1 MGHDK and CDR2 SYGVNS. V lost 6 bases to trimming and J lost 0 bases, with 12 bases between them. This CDR3 has 16 residues.

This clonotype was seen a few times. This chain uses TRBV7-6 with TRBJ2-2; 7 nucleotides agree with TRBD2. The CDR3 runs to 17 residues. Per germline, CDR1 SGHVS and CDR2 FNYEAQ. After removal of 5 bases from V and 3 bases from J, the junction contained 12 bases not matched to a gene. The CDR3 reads CASSPPWGGKDTGELFF. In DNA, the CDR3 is TGTGCCAGCAGCCCCCCCTGGGGGGGGAAGGACACCGGGGAGCTGTTTTTT.

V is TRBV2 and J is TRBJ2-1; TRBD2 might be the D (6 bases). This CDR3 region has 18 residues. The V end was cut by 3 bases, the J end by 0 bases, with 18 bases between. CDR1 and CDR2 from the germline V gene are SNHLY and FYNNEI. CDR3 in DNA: TGTGCCAGCAGTGACTCGCGGAGGGGTCCCCTCTCCTACAATGAGCAGTTCTTC. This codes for CASSDSRRGPLSYNEQFF.

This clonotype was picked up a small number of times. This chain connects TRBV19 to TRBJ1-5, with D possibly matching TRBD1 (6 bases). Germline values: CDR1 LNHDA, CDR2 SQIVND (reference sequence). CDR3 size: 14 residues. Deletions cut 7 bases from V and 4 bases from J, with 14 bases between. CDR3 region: CASTKDRPNQPQHF. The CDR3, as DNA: TGTGCCAGTACAAAAGACAGGCCAAATCAGCCCCAGCATTTT.